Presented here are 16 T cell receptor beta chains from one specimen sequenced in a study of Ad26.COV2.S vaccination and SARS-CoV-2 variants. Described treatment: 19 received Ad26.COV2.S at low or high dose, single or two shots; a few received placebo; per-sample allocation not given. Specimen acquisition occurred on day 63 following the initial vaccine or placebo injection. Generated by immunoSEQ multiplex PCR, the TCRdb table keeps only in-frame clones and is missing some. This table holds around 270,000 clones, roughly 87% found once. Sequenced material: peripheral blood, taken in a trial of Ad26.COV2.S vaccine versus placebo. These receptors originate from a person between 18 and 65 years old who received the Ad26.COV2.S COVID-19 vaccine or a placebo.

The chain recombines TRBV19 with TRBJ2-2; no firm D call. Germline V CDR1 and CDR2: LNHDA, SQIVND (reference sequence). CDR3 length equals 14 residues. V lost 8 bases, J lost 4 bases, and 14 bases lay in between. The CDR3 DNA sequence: TGTGCCAGTCTCCCTGGAACTTCCACCGGGGAGCTGTTTTTT. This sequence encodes CASLPGTSTGELFF. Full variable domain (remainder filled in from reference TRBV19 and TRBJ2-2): DGGITQSPKYLFRKEGQNVTLSCEQNLNHDAMYWYRQDPGQGLRLIYYSQIVNDFQKGDIAEGYSVSREKKESFPLTVTSAQKNPTAFYLCASLPGTSTGELFFGEGSRLTVL.

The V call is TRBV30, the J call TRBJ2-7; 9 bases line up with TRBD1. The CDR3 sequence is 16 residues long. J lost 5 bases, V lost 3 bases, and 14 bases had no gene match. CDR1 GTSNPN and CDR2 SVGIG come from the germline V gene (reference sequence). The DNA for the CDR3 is TGTGCCTGGAGGGCCATGGGGACAGGGAATTTCCACGAGCAGTACTTC. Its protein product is CAWRAMGTGNFHEQYF. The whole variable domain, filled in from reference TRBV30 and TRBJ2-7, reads SQTIHQWPATLVQPVGSPLSLECTVEGTSNPNLYWYRQAAGRGLQLLFYSVGIGQISSEVPQNLSASRPQDRQFILSSKKLLLSDSGFYLCAWRAMGTGNFHEQYFGPGTRLTVT.

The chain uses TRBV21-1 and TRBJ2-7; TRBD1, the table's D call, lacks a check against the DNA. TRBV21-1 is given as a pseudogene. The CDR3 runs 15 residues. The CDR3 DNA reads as TGTGCCAGCAGCAAAGGGCCGACAGGGGGCCACGAGCAGTACGTC. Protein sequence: CASSKGPTGGHEQYV.

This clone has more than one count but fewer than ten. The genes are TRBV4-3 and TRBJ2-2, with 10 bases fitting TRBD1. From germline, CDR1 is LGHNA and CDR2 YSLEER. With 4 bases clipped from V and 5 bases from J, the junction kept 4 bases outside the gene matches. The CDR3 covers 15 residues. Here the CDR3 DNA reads TGCGCCAGCAGCCGAGGGACAGGGGTAACCGGGGAGCTGTTTTTT. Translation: CASSRGTGVTGELFF.

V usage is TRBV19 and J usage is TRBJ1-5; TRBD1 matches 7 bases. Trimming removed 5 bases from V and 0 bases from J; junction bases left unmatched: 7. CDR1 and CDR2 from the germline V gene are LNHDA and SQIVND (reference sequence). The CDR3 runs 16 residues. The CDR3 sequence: CASSPLGQLSNQPQHF. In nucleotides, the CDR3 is TGTGCCAGTAGTCCTCTGGGACAGCTTAGCAATCAGCCCCAGCATTTT. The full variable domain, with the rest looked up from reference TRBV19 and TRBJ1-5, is DGGITQSPKYLFRKEGQNVTLSCEQNLNHDAMYWYRQDPGQGLRLIYYSQIVNDFQKGDIAEGYSVSREKKESFPLTVTSAQKNPTAFYLCASSPLGQLSNQPQHFGDGTRLSIL.

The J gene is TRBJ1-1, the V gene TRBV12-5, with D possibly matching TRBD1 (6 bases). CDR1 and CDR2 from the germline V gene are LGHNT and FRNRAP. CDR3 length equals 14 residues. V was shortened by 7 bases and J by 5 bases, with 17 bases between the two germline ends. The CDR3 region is CASARGGAGTEAFF. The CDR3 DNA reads TGTGCTAGTGCCCGAGGGGGGGCAGGAACTGAAGCTTTCTTT.

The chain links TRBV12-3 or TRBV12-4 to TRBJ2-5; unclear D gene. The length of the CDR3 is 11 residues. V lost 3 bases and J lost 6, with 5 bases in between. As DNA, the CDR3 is TGTGCCAGCAGTTTGACGAAGACCCAGTACTTC. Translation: CASSLTKTQYF.

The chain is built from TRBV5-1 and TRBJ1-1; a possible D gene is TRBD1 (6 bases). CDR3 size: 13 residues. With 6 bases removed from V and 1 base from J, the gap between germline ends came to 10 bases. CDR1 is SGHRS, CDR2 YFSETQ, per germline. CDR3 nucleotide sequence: TGCGCCAGCAAACTACAGGGGAACACTGAAGCTTTCTTT. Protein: CASKLQGNTEAFF.

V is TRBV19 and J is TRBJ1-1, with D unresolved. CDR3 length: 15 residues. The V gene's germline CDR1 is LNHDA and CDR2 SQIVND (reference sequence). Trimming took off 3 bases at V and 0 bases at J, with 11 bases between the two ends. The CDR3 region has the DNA TGTGCCAGTAGTATTATTCACACTATGAACACTGAAGCTTTCTTT. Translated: CASSIIHTMNTEAFF.

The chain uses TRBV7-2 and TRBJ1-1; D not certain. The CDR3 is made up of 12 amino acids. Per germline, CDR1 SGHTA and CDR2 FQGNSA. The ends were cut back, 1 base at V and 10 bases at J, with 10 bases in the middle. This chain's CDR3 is CASSLVGKTAFF. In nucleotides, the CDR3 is TGTGCCAGCAGCTTAGTAGGAAAAACAGCTTTCTTT. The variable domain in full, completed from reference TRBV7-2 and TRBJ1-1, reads GAGVSQSPSNKVTEKGKDVELRCDPISGHTALYWYRQSLGQGLEFLIYFQGNSAPDKSGLPSDRFSAERTGGSVSTLTIQRTQQEDSAVYLCASSLVGKTAFFGQGTRLTVV.

CDR3 region: CASSLGGAADTQYF. The CDR3 bases are TGTGCCAGCAGCTTAGGTGGGGCGGCAGATACGCAGTATTTT. The chain is built from TRBV11-2 and TRBJ2-3, with D perhaps TRBD1 (5 bases). CDR3 size: 14 residues. The V gene's germline CDR1 is SGHAT and CDR2 FQNNGV. V was clipped by 1 base and J by 4 bases, with 9 bases between them. Based on the CDR3 plus reference TRBV11-2 and TRBJ2-3, the full variable domain is EAGVAQSPRYKIIEKRQSVAFWCNPISGHATLYWYQQILGQGPKLLIQFQNNGVVDDSQLPKDRFSAERLKGVDSTLKIQPAKLEDSAVYLCASSLGGAADTQYFGPGTRLTVL.

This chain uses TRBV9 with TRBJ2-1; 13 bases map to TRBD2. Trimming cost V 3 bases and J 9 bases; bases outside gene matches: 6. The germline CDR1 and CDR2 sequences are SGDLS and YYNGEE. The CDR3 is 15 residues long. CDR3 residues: CASSGTGLAGSEQFF. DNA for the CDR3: TGTGCCAGCAGCGGTACGGGACTAGCGGGGAGTGAGCAGTTCTTC.

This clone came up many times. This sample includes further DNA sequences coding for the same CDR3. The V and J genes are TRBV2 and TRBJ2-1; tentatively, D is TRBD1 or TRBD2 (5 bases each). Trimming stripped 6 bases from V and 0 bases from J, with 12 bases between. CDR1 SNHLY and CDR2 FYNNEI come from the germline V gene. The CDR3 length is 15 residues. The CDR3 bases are TGTGCCAGCAGACTTGGGGGTGGCTCCTACAATGAGCAGTTCTTC. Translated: CASRLGGGSYNEQFF.

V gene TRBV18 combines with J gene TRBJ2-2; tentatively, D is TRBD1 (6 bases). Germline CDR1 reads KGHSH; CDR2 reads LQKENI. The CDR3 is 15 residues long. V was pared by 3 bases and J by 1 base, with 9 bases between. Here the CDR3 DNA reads TGTGCCAGCTCACCTCTGACAGGGAACACCGGGGAGCTGTTTTTT. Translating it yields CASSPLTGNTGELFF.

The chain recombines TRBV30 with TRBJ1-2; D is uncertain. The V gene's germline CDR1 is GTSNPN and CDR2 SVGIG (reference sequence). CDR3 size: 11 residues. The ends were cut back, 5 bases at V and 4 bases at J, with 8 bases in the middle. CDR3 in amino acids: CAWVDFYGYTF. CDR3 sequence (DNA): TGTGCCTGGGTGGACTTCTATGGCTACACCTTC.

The CDR3 DNA is TGTGCCAGCAGCCAAGATCTCAGGGGTGTCCCTCAGCCCCAGCATTTT. It encodes CASSQDLRGVPQPQHF. The rearrangement links TRBV4-2 to TRBJ1-5; D perhaps matches TRBD1 (6 bases). V lost 0 bases to trimming and J lost 6 bases, with 15 bases between them. Germline lookup yields CDR1 LGHNA and CDR2 YNFKEQ. CDR3 size: 16 residues.